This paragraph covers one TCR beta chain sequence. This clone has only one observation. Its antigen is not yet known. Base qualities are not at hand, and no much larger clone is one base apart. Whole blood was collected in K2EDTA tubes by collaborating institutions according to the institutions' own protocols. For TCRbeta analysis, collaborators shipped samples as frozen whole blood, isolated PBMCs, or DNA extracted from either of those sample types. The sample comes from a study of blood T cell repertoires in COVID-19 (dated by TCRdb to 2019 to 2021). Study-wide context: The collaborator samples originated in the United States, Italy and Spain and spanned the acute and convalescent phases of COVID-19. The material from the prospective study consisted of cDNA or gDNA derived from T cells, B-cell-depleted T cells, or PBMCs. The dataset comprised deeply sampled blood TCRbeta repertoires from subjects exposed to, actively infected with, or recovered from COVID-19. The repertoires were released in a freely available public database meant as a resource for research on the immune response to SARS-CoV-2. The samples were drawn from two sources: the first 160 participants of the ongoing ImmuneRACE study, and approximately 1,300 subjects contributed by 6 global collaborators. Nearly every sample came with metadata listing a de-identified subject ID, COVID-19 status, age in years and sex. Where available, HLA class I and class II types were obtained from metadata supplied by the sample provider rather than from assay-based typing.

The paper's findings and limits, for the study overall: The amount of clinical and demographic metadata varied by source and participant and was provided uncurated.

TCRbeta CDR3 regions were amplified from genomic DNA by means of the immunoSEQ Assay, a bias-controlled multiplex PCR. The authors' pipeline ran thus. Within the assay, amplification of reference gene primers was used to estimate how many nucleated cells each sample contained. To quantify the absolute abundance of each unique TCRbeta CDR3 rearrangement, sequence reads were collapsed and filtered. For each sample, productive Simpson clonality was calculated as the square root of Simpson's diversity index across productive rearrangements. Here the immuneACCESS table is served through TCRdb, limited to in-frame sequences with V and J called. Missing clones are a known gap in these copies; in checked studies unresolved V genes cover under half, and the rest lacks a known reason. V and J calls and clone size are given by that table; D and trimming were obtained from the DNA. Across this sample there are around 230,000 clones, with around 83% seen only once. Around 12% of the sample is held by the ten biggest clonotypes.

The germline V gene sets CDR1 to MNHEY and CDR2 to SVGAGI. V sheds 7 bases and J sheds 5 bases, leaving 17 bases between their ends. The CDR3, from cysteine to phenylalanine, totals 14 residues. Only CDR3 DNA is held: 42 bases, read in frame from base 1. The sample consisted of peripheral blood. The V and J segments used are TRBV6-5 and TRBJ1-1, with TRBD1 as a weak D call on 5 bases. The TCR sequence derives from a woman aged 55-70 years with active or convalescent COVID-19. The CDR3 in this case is CASTLGRGGTEAFF. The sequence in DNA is TGTGCCAGCACCCTAGGAAGGGGAGGAACTGAAGCTTTCTTT.